This entry is about one T cell receptor (beta chain). This sample is drawn from a study of shared T cell receptors in the human thymus. The CDR3 sequence is 18 residues long. Trimming took 2 bases from V and 1 from J; bases not matched to a gene: 13. Looked up from germline, CDR1 is LNHNV and CDR2 is YYDKDF (reference sequence). Only in-frame clones appear in the TCRdb table, and some are missing; sequencing was by immunoSEQ multiplex PCR. The profile shows under 850,000 clones, roughly 90% of them singletons. In addition, the sample was reused for a study of human thymus T cells.

This rearrangement joins TRBV15 to TRBJ2-5, with 7 positions matching TRBD2. The material sequenced was thymocytes. This sequence originates from a boy younger than two with a congenital heart defect. CDR3 DNA: TGTGCCACCAGCAGAAGGCCGAGGGGCGGGAGTGGCCAAGAGACCCAGTACTTC. This sequence encodes CATSRRPRGGSGQETQYF.